This record covers a single T cell receptor beta chain. The antigen remains unidentified. This sample is drawn from a study of response to subunit inactivated influenza vaccine. The length of the CDR3 is 17 residues. Deletions cut 1 base from V and 4 bases from J, with 20 bases between. Germline V gene lookup returns CDR1 SGHVS and CDR2 FQNEAQ. Points from the study as a whole: Authors proposed each seasonal influenza vaccination draws in few new T cells.

MiXCR, run by TCRdb on the RT-PCR reads, gives a single entry per CDR3 protein. The sample records hundreds of thousands of distinct CDR3 sequences, about 15% being singletons. The chain uses TRBV7-8 and TRBJ2-7; possibly TRBD2 for D (5 bases). This TCR came from a man in his fifties who received an inactivated influenza vaccine. Here the sequenced sample was PBMCs from blood, taken roughly 13 days after vaccination. Written as DNA, the CDR3 is TGTGCCAGCAGCTTAGGGGGAGTCCCGGCTTTTTTGTACGAGCAGTACTTC. Its translation: CASSLGGVPAFLYEQYF.